The 24 T cell receptor beta chains presented below share a single source sample, sequenced in a study of T cell responses to AZD1222 COVID-19 vaccine. Measured with immunoSEQ multiplex PCR; TCRdb has only the in-frame clones, and not every one. The sample lists some 150,000 clones; roughly 90% were seen once. The material was peripheral blood, obtained 28 days after the second AZD1222 dose. These receptors were obtained from an adult who received the AZD1222 COVID-19 vaccine.

In DNA, the CDR3 is TGTGCCAGCAGCCCGGGTAGGACCTACCTTGGCACAGATACGCAGTATTTT. This translates into CASSPGRTYLGTDTQYF. The genes are TRBV5-8 and TRBJ2-3; D not resolved. Germline V gene data show CDR1 as SGHTS and CDR2 as YDEGEE. The CDR3 has 17 amino acids. V shed 4 bases and J shed 1 base, with 19 bases lying between them.

This chain uses TRBV20-1 with TRBJ2-4; possibly TRBD2 for D (5 bases). This CDR3 has 16 residues. Germline values: CDR1 DFQATT, CDR2 SNEGSKA (reference sequence). V gave up 3 bases and J gave up 0 bases, with 15 bases separating them. The chain's CDR3 is CSASRPIGLAKNIQYF. The CDR3 nucleotides read TGCAGTGCTAGTCGCCCGATTGGACTAGCCAAAAACATTCAGTACTTC.

This chain joins TRBV11-2 and TRBJ2-1; D uncertain. This CDR3 is 14 amino acids long. Germline loops: CDR1 SGHAT, CDR2 FQNNGV. Between the trimmed V and J ends, which lost 1 base and 8 bases, there was a span of 12 bases. As DNA, the CDR3 is TGTGCCAGCAGCTTAGTGGTGGCCCCCGATGAGCAGTTCTTC. Residues: CASSLVVAPDEQFF.

The chain links TRBV5-1 to TRBJ2-7, with TRBD2 as a possible D gene (6 bases). The germline V and J ends were trimmed by 3 bases and 5 bases, with 24 bases remaining between them. Germline V gene data show CDR1 as SGHRS and CDR2 as YFSETQ. The CDR3 runs 17 residues. CDR3 region: CASSWKGYRLEPDEQYF. Here the CDR3 DNA reads TGCGCCAGCAGCTGGAAAGGCTACCGACTAGAGCCTGACGAGCAGTACTTC.

This clone was picked up one time. The genes are TRBV3-1 (or the pseudogene TRBV3-2) and TRBJ2-5; 7 bases line up with TRBD2. Germline V gene sequence: CDR1 LGHDT, CDR2 YNNKEL (reference sequence). The CDR3 is 15 residues long. V lost 3 bases and J lost 1; bases outside the gene matches: 5. The CDR3 coding sequence is TGTGCCAGCAGCCATCCTCTAGCGGCCCAAGAGACCCAGTACTTC. Its protein product is CASSHPLAAQETQYF.

This sequence joins TRBV3-1 (or the pseudogene TRBV3-2) and TRBJ2-6; TRBD1 matches 8 bases. Germline CDR1 is LGHDT and CDR2 is YNNKEL (reference sequence). The CDR3 sequence is 17 residues long. Unmatched junction bases numbered 8, after V lost 7 bases and J lost 0 bases. CDR3 nucleotides: TGTGCCAGCATAAGGACAGGGACGGCCTCTGGGGCCAACGTCCTGACTTTC. This gives the protein CASIRTGTASGANVLTF.

The CDR3 reads CASSPWRTGKTGDYGYTF. The CDR3 DNA is TGTGCCAGCAGTCCGTGGAGGACAGGGAAAACCGGGGACTATGGCTACACCTTC. The rearrangement joins TRBV7-9 to TRBJ1-2, with 8 positions matching TRBD1. Germline CDR1 is SEHNR and CDR2 is FQNEAQ (reference sequence). V shed 6 bases, J shed 3 bases, and the junction held 18 bases outside the gene matches. This CDR3 region has 18 residues. Based on the CDR3 plus reference TRBV7-9 and TRBJ1-2, the full variable domain is DTGVSQNPRHKITKRGQNVTFRCDPISEHNRLYWYRQTLGQGPEFLTYFQNEAQLEKSRLLSDRFSAERPKGSFSTLEIQRTEQGDSAMYLCASSPWRTGKTGDYGYTFGSGTRLTVV.

The CDR3 protein is CASSHIIDNEQFF. Written as DNA, the CDR3 is TGCGCCAGCAGCCATATCATAGACAATGAGCAGTTCTTC. The chain employs TRBV4-1 and TRBJ2-1; no reliable D call. This CDR3 comprises 13 residues. Germline V gene data show CDR1 as MGHRA and CDR2 as YSYEKL. The germline V and J ends were trimmed by 3 bases and 5 bases, with 8 bases remaining between them.

V is TRBV2 and J is TRBJ1-2, with a possible D match to TRBD1 (6 bases). Between the trimmed V and J ends, which lost 11 bases and 4 bases, there was a span of 14 bases. The CDR3 is 12 amino acids. Per the germline V gene, CDR1 is SNHLY and CDR2 is FYNNEI. The CDR3 region is CALGGVAYGYTF. DNA of the CDR3: TGTGCCCTAGGGGGGGTAGCCTATGGCTACACCTTC.

V usage is TRBV2 and J usage is TRBJ2-1; TRBD2 matches at 12 bases. V lost 5 bases and J lost 5; bases outside the gene matches: 4. The CDR3 is made up of 15 amino acids. Germline-derived CDR1 and CDR2 are SNHLY and FYNNEI. The CDR3 protein is CASSPLAGGNNEQFF. CDR3 DNA: TGTGCCAGCAGTCCACTAGCGGGAGGTAACAATGAGCAGTTCTTC.

The rearrangement uses TRBV30 and TRBJ1-1; D perhaps matches TRBD1 (6 bases). The germline gives CDR1 GTSNPN, CDR2 SVGIG (reference sequence). This CDR3 contains 14 residues. The CDR3 sequence is CATRSRTANTEAFF. In DNA, the CDR3 is TGTGCAACGAGGTCTAGGACAGCGAACACTGAAGCTTTCTTT.

The chain joins TRBV7-9 to TRBJ2-1; 12 nucleotides line up with TRBD2. The CDR3 is 17 residues long. CDR1 and CDR2 from the germline V gene are SEHNR and FQNEAQ (reference sequence). The V gene end was trimmed by 5 bases and the J gene end by 5 bases; junction bases not matched to a gene: 10. The DNA of the CDR3 is TGTGCCAGCAGCACGCCAACCGGGACTAGCGGGCACAATGAGCAGTTCTTC. Its protein is CASSTPTGTSGHNEQFF.

This chain connects TRBV21-1 to TRBJ1-4; the D call of TRBD1 is as the table states it, not checked on the DNA. TRBV21-1 is an annotated pseudogene. This CDR3 comprises 19 residues. The CDR3: CASSPSRQGADPTNEKLFF. CDR3 DNA: TGTGCCAGCAGCCCTTCCCGACAGGGGGCAGATCCAACTAATGAAAAACTGTTTTTT.

This chain connects TRBV3-1 (or the pseudogene TRBV3-2) to TRBJ2-1, with 10 bases matching TRBD2. Unmatched junction bases numbered 13, after V lost 3 bases and J lost 2 bases. Per the germline V gene, CDR1 is LGHDT and CDR2 is YNNKEL (reference sequence). The CDR3 extends over 19 amino acids. The CDR3, as DNA: TGTGCCAGCAGCCAGCGTGGGCTAGCGGGAGCGGGGGCCTACAATGAGCAGTTCTTC. Protein product: CASSQRGLAGAGAYNEQFF.

The chain carries TRBV12-1 and TRBJ2-2. TRBV12-1 constitutes a pseudogene. This CDR3 is 14 amino acids long. The CDR3 DNA sequence: TGTGCCAGCAGCTTTGGCACGCTCACCGGGGAGCTGTTTTTT. This translates into CASSFGTLTGELFF.

The chain recombines TRBV9 with TRBJ2-5, with D maybe TRBD2 (7 bases). CDR3 length: 17 residues. V was pared by 4 bases and J by 5 bases, with 24 bases between. The germline V gene encodes CDR1 SGDLS and CDR2 YYNGEE. CDR3 residues: CASSPGGAGVYWETQYF. The CDR3 bases are TGTGCCAGCAGCCCTGGGGGGGCAGGGGTGTACTGGGAGACCCAGTACTTC.

V usage is TRBV7-8 and J usage is TRBJ1-4; perhaps TRBD1 as D (5 bases). The CDR3 totals 14 residues. V dropped 5 bases and J dropped 6 bases, with 13 bases sitting between them. Germline V gives CDR1 SGHVS, CDR2 FQNEAQ. The CDR3 region has the DNA TGTGCCAGCAGCCGCCCAGGGACGTATGAAAAACTGTTTTTT. It codes for CASSRPGTYEKLFF.

V is TRBV7-6 and J is TRBJ1-3; 8 nucleotides match TRBD1. This CDR3 contains 15 residues. Trimming at V came to 1 base and at J to 8 bases, leaving 7 bases not matched to a gene. Germline V gene data show CDR1 as SGHVS and CDR2 as FNYEAQ. CDR3 sequence: CASSLGGATGDTIYF. The CDR3 DNA reads TGTGCCAGCAGCTTAGGGGGGGCGACAGGGGACACCATATATTTT.

The chain is built from TRBV24-1 and TRBJ2-3; 11 bases are shared with TRBD2. This CDR3 has 12 amino acids. With V trimmed by 10 bases and J by 7 bases, 3 bases remained unmatched. Germline lookup yields CDR1 KGHDR and CDR2 SFDVKD. The CDR3 region is CATSGGANTQYF. In DNA form, the CDR3 reads TGTGCCACTAGCGGGGGGGCGAATACGCAGTATTTT.

CDR3 sequence: CASSTPEGRINQPQHF. The CDR3 region has the DNA TGTGCCAGTAGTACTCCCGAAGGCAGGATCAATCAGCCCCAGCATTTT. The chain couples TRBV19 to TRBJ1-5; D is unclear. The CDR3 is made up of 16 amino acids. The germline gives CDR1 LNHDA, CDR2 SQIVND (reference sequence). V was pared by 4 bases and J by 3 bases, with 16 bases between. Full variable domain (rest looked up from reference TRBV19 and TRBJ1-5): DGGITQSPKYLFRKEGQNVTLSCEQNLNHDAMYWYRQDPGQGLRLIYYSQIVNDFQKGDIAEGYSVSREKKESFPLTVTSAQKNPTAFYLCASSTPEGRINQPQHFGDGTRLSIL.

V usage is TRBV2 and J usage is TRBJ1-2; 9 bases line up with TRBD1. The germline V gene has CDR1 SNHLY and CDR2 FYNNEI. The CDR3 is 14 amino acids. J lost 4 bases, V lost 6 bases, and 6 bases had no gene match. The CDR3 is CASRQQGAGYGYTF. CDR3 bases: TGTGCCAGCAGGCAACAGGGGGCCGGCTATGGCTACACCTTC. The whole variable domain, remainder taken from reference TRBV2 and TRBJ1-2, is EPEVTQTPSHQVTQMGQEVILRCVPISNHLYFYWYRQILGQKVEFLVSFYNNEISEKSEIFDDQFSVERPDGSNFTLKIRSTKLEDSAMYFCASRQQGAGYGYTFGSGTRLTVV.

In nucleotides, the CDR3 is TGTGCCAGTAGTATACGGGGGACAGGGATAACCTACGAGCAGTACTTC. Its translation: CASSIRGTGITYEQYF. The chain is built from TRBV19 and TRBJ2-7, with 9 bases aligning to TRBD1. Germline-derived CDR1 and CDR2 are LNHDA and SQIVND (reference sequence). V lost 2 bases and J lost 2; bases outside the gene matches: 7. The length of the CDR3 is 16 residues.

V and J are TRBV24-1 and TRBJ2-1, with TRBD1 identical over 10 bases. There are 20 residues in the CDR3. The ends lost 0 bases at V and 0 bases at J; junction bases unmatched: 10. CDR1 KGHDR and CDR2 SFDVKD come from the germline V gene. CDR3 sequence: CATSDLGGTGVLSSYNEQFF. Written as DNA, the CDR3 is TGTGCCACCAGTGATTTGGGCGGGACAGGGGTCCTCAGCTCCTACAATGAGCAGTTCTTC.

V is TRBV5-1 and J is TRBJ2-7; 8 nucleotides line up with TRBD2. Germline V gene sequence: CDR1 SGHRS, CDR2 YFSETQ. The CDR3 length is 15 residues. The junction had 5 bases not matched to a gene; V was cut back by 0 bases and J by 3 bases. This chain's CDR3 is CASSLGRLAGYEQYF. CDR3 sequence (DNA): TGCGCCAGCAGCTTGGGTCGGCTAGCGGGCTACGAGCAGTACTTC.